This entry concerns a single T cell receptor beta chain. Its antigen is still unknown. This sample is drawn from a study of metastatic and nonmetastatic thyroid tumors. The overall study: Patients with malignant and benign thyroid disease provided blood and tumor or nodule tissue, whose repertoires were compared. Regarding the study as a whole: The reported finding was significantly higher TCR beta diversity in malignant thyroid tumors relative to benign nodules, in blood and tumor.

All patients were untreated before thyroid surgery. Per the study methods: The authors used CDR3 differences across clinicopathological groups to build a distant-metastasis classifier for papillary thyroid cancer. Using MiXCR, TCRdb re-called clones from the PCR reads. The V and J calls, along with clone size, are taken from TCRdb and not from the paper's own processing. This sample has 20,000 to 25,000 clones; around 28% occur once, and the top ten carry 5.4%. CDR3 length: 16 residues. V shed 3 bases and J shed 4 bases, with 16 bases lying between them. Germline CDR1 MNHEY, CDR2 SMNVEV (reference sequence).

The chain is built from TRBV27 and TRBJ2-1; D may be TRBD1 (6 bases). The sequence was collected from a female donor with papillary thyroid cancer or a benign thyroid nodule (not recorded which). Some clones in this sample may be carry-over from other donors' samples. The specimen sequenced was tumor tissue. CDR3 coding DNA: TGTGCCAGCAGTTTTGGGGGAATGGGGGCATACAATGAGCAGTTCTTC. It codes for CASSFGGMGAYNEQFF.